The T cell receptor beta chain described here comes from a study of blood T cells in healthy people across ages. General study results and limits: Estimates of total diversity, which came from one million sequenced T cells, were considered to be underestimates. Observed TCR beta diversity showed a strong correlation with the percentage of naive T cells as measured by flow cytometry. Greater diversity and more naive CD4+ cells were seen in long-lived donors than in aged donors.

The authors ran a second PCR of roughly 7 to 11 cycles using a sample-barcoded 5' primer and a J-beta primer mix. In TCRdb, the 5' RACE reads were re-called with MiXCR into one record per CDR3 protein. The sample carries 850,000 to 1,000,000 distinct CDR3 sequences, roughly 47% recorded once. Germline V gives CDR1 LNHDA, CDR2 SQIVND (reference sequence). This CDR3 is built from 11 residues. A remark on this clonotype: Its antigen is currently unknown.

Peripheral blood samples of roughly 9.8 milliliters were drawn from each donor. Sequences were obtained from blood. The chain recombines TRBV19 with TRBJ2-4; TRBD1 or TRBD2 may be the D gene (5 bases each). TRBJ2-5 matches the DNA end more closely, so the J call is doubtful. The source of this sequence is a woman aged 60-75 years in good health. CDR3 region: CASKGPKTQYF. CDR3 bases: TGTGCCAGTAAGGGACCCAAGACCCAGTACTTC.